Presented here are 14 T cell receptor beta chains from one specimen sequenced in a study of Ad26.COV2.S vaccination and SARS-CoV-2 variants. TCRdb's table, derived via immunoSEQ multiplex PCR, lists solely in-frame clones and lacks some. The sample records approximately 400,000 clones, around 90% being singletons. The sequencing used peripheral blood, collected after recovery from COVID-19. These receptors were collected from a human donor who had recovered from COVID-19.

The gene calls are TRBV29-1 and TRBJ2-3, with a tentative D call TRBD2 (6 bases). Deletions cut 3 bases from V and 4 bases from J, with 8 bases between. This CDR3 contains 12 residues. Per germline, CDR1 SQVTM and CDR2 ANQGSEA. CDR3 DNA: TGCAGCGTTGAGGAGGGCCCAGATACGCAGTATTTT. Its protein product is CSVEEGPDTQYF.

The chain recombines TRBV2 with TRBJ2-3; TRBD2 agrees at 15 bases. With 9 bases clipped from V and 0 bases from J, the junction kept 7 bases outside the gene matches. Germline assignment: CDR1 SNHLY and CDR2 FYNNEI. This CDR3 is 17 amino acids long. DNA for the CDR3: TGTGCCAGAGCCGGGACTAGCGGGGGGACTAGCACAGATACGCAGTATTTT. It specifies CARAGTSGGTSTDTQYF.

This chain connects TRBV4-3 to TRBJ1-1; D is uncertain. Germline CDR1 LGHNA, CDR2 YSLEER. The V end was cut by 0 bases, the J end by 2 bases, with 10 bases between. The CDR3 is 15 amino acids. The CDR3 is CASSQEPHPNTEAFF. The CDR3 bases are TGCGCCAGCAGCCAAGAACCACACCCAAACACTGAAGCTTTCTTT.

The CDR3 sequence is CASSRTGNTEAFF. The CDR3 region has the DNA TGTGCCAGCAGCAGGACAGGGAACACTGAAGCTTTCTTT. The chain recombines TRBV2 with TRBJ1-1; 7 bases agree with TRBD1. The CDR3 has 13 residues. Germline CDR1 is SNHLY and CDR2 is FYNNEI. Germline trimming cut 6 bases from V and 1 base from J; bases unmatched to any gene: 2. The variable domain in full, completed from reference TRBV2 and TRBJ1-1, reads EPEVTQTPSHQVTQMGQEVILRCVPISNHLYFYWYRQILGQKVEFLVSFYNNEISEKSEIFDDQFSVERPDGSNFTLKIRSTKLEDSAMYFCASSRTGNTEAFFGQGTRLTVV.

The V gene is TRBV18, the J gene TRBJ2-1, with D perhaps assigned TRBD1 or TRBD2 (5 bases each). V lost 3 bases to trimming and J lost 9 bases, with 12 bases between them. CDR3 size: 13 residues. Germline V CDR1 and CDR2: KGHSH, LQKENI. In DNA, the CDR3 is TGTGCCAGCTCACCGTTTGGGGGATTTGAGCAGTTCTTC. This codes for CASSPFGGFEQFF.

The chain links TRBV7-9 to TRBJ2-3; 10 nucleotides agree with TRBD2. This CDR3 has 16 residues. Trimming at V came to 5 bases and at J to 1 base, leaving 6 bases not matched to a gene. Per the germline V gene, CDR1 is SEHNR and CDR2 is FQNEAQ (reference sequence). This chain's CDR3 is CASSPAGGRGTDTQYF. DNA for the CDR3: TGTGCCAGCAGCCCAGCGGGGGGGCGTGGCACAGATACGCAGTATTTT.

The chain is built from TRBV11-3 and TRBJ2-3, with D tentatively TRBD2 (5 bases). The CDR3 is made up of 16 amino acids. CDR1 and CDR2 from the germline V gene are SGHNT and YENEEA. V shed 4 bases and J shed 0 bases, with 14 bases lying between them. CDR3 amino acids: CASSSKGRGSTDTQYF. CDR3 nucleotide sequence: TGTGCCAGCAGCTCAAAAGGACGGGGTAGCACAGATACGCAGTATTTT.

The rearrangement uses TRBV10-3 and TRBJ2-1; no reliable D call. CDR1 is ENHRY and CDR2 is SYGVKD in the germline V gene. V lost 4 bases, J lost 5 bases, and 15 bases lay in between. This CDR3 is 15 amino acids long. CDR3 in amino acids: CAISADILLHNEQFF. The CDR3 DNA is TGTGCCATCAGTGCTGACATCCTTCTTCACAATGAGCAGTTCTTC.

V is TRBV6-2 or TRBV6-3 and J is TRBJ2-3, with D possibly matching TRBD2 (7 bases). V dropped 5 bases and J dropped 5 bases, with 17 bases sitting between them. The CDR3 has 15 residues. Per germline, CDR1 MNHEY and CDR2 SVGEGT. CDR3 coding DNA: TGTGCCAGCAGTCTAGAGGGGGGGGCAGGAGATACGCAGTATTTT. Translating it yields CASSLEGGAGDTQYF.

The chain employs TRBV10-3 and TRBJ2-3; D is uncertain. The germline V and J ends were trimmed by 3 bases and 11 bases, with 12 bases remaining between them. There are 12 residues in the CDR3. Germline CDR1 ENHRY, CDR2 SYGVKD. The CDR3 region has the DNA TGTGCCATCAGTGACCTCGGGTCCCTGCAGTATTTT. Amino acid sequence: CAISDLGSLQYF.

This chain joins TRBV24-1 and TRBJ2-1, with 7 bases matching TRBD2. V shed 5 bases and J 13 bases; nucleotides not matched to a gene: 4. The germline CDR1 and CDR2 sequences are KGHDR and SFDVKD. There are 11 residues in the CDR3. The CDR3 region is CATSGGGLQFF. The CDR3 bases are TGTGCCACCAGTGGGGGAGGGTTACAGTTCTTC.

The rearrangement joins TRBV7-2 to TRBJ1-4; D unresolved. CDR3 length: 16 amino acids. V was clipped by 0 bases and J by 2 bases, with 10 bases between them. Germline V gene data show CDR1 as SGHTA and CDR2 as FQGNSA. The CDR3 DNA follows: TGTGCCAGCAGCTTAGCAGGACTTGCCACTAATGAAAAACTGTTTTTT. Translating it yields CASSLAGLATNEKLFF.

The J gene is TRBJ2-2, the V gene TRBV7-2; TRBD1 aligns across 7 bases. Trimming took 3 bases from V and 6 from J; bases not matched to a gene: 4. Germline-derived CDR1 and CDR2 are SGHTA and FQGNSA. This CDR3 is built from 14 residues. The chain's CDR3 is CASSLTGFAGELFF. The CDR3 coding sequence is TGTGCCAGCAGCTTGACAGGGTTCGCCGGGGAGCTGTTTTTT.

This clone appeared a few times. The CDR3 loop is CATSERHLYEQYF. The DNA for the CDR3 is TGTGCCACCAGTGAGCGACACCTCTACGAGCAGTACTTC. This chain uses TRBV24-1 with TRBJ2-7; D call uncertain. V was clipped by 4 bases and J by 3 bases, with 9 bases between them. CDR1 and CDR2 from the germline V gene are KGHDR and SFDVKD. The CDR3 runs 13 residues.